This TCR beta chain came from a study of blood T cell repertoires in COVID-19. Trimming removed 5 bases from V and 0 bases from J, with 5 bases in between. The V gene's germline CDR1 is MDHEN and CDR2 SYDVKM. The CDR3 extends over 13 amino acids. TCRdb's table, derived via immunoSEQ multiplex PCR, lists solely in-frame clones and lacks some. The repertoire holds nearly 60,000 clones, with more than 75% as singletons. This receptor was identified in a man between 40 and 49 years old with active COVID-19. The chain has TRBV28 and TRBJ1-5, with no clear D. The sample taken for sequencing was peripheral blood. CDR3 protein: CASSTISNQPQHF. CDR3 nucleotide sequence: TGTGCCAGCAGTACTATTAGCAATCAGCCCCAGCATTTT.